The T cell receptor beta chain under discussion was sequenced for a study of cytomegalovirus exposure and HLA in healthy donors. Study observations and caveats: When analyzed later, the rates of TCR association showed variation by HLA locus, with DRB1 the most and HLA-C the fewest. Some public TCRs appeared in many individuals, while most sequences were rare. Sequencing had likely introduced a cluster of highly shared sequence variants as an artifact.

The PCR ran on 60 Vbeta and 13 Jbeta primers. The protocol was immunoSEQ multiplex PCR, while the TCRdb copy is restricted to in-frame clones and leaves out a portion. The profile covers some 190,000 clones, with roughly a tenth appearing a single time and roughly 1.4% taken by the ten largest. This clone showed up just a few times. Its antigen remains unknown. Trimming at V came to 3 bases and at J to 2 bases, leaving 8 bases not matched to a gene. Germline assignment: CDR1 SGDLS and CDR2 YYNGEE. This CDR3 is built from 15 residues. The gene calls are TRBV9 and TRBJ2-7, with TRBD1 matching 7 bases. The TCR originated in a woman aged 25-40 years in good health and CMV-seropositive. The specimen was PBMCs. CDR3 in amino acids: CASSAPGTAPYEQYF. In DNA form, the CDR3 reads TGTGCCAGCAGCGCCCCCGGGACAGCACCCTACGAGCAGTACTTC.